One and the same sample provided the 3 T cell receptor beta chains below, sequenced in a study of cytomegalovirus exposure and HLA in healthy donors. Vbeta (60) and Jbeta (13) primers were used in the PCR. Sequencing was performed with immunoSEQ multiplex PCR; in TCRdb, only in-frame clones are kept and a portion is missing. Of under 200,000 clones listed, 68% are singletons. Sequencing used PBMCs. Receptors originate from a man aged 45-65 years in good health and CMV-seronegative.

The chain carries TRBV7-2 and TRBJ2-1; D is possibly TRBD1 (6 bases). The CDR3 is 13 residues long. The V end lost 3 bases, the J end lost 5 bases, and 8 bases lay between the germline ends. Per the germline V gene, CDR1 is SGHTA and CDR2 is FQGNSA. CDR3 bases: TGTGCCAGCAGCTTGCGACAGGACAATGAGCAGTTCTTC. Amino acid sequence: CASSLRQDNEQFF.

This sequence joins TRBV19 and TRBJ1-2; no reliable D call. Trimming shortened V by 11 bases and J by 8 bases, and 15 bases separated the two germline ends. Germline-derived CDR1 and CDR2 are LNHDA and SQIVND (reference sequence). CDR3 size: 11 residues. This CDR3 reads CASHGEAGYTF. The DNA of the CDR3 is TGTGCCTCCCACGGGGAGGCAGGCTACACCTTC.

The J gene is TRBJ2-1, the V gene TRBV5-6; D uncertain. Germline lookup yields CDR1 SGHDT and CDR2 YYEEEE. Trimming pared 1 base from V and 1 base from J, leaving 12 bases between. This CDR3 has 16 amino acids. The CDR3 here is CASSLLVQTSYNEQFF. The CDR3 bases are TGTGCCAGCAGCTTGCTCGTACAAACATCCTACAATGAGCAGTTCTTC.